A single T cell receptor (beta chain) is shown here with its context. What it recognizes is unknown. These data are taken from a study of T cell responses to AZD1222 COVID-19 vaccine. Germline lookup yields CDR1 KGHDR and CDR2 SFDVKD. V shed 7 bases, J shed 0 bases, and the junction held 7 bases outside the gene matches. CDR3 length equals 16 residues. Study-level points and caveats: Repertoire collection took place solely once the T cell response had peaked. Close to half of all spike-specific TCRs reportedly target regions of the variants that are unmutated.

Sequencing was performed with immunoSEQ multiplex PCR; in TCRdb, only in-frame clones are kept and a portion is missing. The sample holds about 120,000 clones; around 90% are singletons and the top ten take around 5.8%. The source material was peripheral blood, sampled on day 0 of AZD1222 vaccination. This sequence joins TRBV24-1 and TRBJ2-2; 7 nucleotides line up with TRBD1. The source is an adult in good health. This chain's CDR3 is CATSLRQGSNTGELFF. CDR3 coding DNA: TGTGCCACCAGCCTCAGACAGGGTTCGAACACCGGGGAGCTGTTTTTT.